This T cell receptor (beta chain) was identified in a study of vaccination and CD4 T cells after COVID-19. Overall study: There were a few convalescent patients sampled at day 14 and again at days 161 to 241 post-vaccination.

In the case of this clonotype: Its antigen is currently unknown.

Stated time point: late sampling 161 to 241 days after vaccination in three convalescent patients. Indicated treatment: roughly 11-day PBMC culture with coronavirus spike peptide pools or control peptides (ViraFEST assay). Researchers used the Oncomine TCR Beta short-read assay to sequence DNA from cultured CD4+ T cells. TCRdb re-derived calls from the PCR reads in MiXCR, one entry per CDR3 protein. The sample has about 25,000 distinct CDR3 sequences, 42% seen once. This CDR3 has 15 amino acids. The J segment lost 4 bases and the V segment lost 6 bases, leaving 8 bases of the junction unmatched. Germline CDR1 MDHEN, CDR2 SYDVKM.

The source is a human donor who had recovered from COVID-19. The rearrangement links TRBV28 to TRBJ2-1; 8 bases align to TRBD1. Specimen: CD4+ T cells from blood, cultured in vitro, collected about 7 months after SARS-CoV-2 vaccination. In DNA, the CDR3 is TGTGCCAGCAGAACCGGGACAGGCTTATACAATGAGCAGTTCTTC. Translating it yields CASRTGTGLYNEQFF. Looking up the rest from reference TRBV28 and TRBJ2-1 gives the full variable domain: DVKVTQSSRYLVKRTGEKVFLECVQDMDHENMFWYRQDPGLGLRLIYFSYDVKMKEKGDIPEGYSVSREKKERFSLILESASTNQTSMYLCASRTGTGLYNEQFFGPGTRLTVL.